This T cell receptor (beta chain) was recorded in a study of cytotoxic CD8 clonotypes in ibrutinib-treated CLL. Trimming took off 4 bases at V and 0 bases at J, with 13 bases between the two ends. From germline, CDR1 is LNHDA and CDR2 SQIVND (reference sequence). This CDR3 has 15 amino acids. Study outcomes and limitations: Sampling times (in sustained-remission versus progressing patients) were not the same. Measured clonality at baseline was greater than in age-matched healthy donors and tracked with circulating CD8+ T-cell counts. Having risen at ibrutinib response, clonality had fallen back toward baseline by progression.

As concerns this clone: The antigen remains undetermined.

Using immunoSEQ multiplex PCR, the repertoire was profiled, and TCRdb retains in-frame clones only, with some absent. Of about 150,000 clones listed, approximately 80% are singletons. Extraction of roughly 2 micrograms of genomic DNA from cryopreserved PBMCs supplied material for TCR beta libraries. The rearrangement uses TRBV19 and TRBJ2-7, with D possibly matching TRBD2 (6 bases). The source was PBMCs, collected after 12 months of ibrutinib treatment. This TCR was recovered from a human donor with chronic lymphocytic leukemia. This CDR3 is CASSTSGSLSYEQYF. The CDR3 bases are TGTGCCAGTAGTACTTCCGGGAGCCTCTCCTACGAGCAGTACTTC.